The 14 T cell receptor beta chains reported below all come from one sample, sequenced in a study of cytomegalovirus exposure and HLA in healthy donors. 60 Vbeta and 13 Jbeta primers were used in PCR. Repertoires were generated with immunoSEQ multiplex PCR, while TCRdb's copy carries only in-frame clones and drops some. This sample has approximately 290,000 clones, with about four fifths found just once. Sample: PBMCs. These receptor sequences come from a girl aged 2-10 years in good health and CMV-seronegative.

This chain uses TRBV27 with TRBJ2-7; a weak D match, TRBD2 (5 bases). The germline V gene encodes CDR1 MNHEY and CDR2 SMNVEV (reference sequence). Trimming left V 5 bases short and J 3 bases short, with 11 bases between. The CDR3 contains 13 residues. The DNA of the CDR3 is TGTGCCAGCAGTACCGGACTGAGCTACGAGCAGTACTTC. Its protein product is CASSTGLSYEQYF.

The chain combines TRBV30 with TRBJ2-5, with 9 bases fitting TRBD1. The CDR3 is 15 residues long. The V gene's germline CDR1 is GTSNPN and CDR2 SVGIG (reference sequence). With V trimmed by 6 bases and J by 4 bases, 12 bases remained unmatched. The CDR3 spells CACLRDRANVETQYF. The CDR3, as DNA: TGTGCCTGCCTGAGGGACAGGGCGAACGTAGAGACCCAGTACTTC.

The chain has TRBV7-2 and TRBJ1-3; no clear D. The V and J ends lost 4 bases and 3 bases respectively, with 10 bases between them. Looked up from germline, CDR1 is SGHTA and CDR2 is FQGNSA. There are 14 residues in the CDR3. CDR3 DNA sequence: TGTGCCAGCAGCTCCGAGGGTGTTGGAAACACCATATATTTT. Its translation: CASSSEGVGNTIYF.

The chain carries TRBV27 and TRBJ2-7; 10 bases fit TRBD2. This CDR3 is built from 17 residues. From germline, CDR1 is MNHEY and CDR2 SMNVEV (reference sequence). The V gene end was trimmed by 5 bases and the J gene end by 1 base; junction bases not matched to a gene: 11. Here the CDR3 reads CASSSRSGRGRSYEQYF. The CDR3 nucleotides are TGTGCCAGCAGTAGCCGGAGCGGGAGGGGTAGGTCCTACGAGCAGTACTTC.

The chain has TRBV30 and TRBJ1-4, with D unclear. V was trimmed by 0 bases and J by 8 bases, leaving 13 bases between them. The germline gives CDR1 GTSNPN, CDR2 SVGIG (reference sequence). This CDR3 is 14 amino acids long. CDR3 in DNA: TGTGCCTGGAGTGTAGCCCACACAGAGGAAAAACTGTTTTTT. Residues: CAWSVAHTEEKLFF. The full variable domain, with the rest looked up from reference TRBV30 and TRBJ1-4, is SQTIHQWPATLVQPVGSPLSLECTVEGTSNPNLYWYRQAAGRGLQLLFYSVGIGQISSEVPQNLSASRPQDRQFILSSKKLLLSDSGFYLCAWSVAHTEEKLFFGSGTQLSVL.

The rearrangement links TRBV28 to TRBJ2-3, with TRBD2 matching 10 bases. Per germline, CDR1 MDHEN and CDR2 SYDVKM. The CDR3 has 20 amino acids. The trim removed 7 bases at V and 4 bases at J, leaving 23 bases unmatched. CDR3 bases: TGTGCCAGCACCTCCCCCGCCTGGCTAGCGGGAGATGTTCCCCCAGATACGCAGTATTTT. It specifies CASTSPAWLAGDVPPDTQYF.

The V gene is TRBV7-8, the J gene TRBJ1-2; 7 nucleotides match TRBD1. Germline CDR1 is SGHVS and CDR2 is FQNEAQ. Trimming removed 6 bases from V and 0 bases from J; junction bases left unmatched: 4. The CDR3 is made up of 14 amino acids. CDR3 sequence reads: CASRQGESNYGYTF. CDR3 coding DNA: TGTGCCAGCAGGCAGGGGGAATCTAACTATGGCTACACCTTC.

V is TRBV7-8 and J is TRBJ1-5; perhaps TRBD1 as D (6 bases). The length of the CDR3 is 16 residues. With 5 bases removed from V and 3 bases from J, the gap between germline ends came to 17 bases. Germline CDR1 is SGHVS and CDR2 is FQNEAQ. The CDR3 DNA reads as TGTGCCAGCAGCCCCGGCAGTGGGGGCTACAATCAGCCCCAGCATTTT. It yields the protein CASSPGSGGYNQPQHF.

This chain joins TRBV27 and TRBJ1-6; no definite D call. The CDR3 sequence is 13 residues long. Germline-derived CDR1 and CDR2 are MNHEY and SMNVEV (reference sequence). V gave up 5 bases and J gave up 9 bases, with 11 bases separating them. As DNA, the CDR3 is TGTGCCAGCAGTCCGGGGTTCTCTTCACCCCTCCACTTT. Protein: CASSPGFSSPLHF.

The CDR3 nucleotides read TGTGCCAGCAGCTCGGCACGGGGCTCCTACGAGCAGTACTTC. This codes for CASSSARGSYEQYF. V and J are TRBV5-4 and TRBJ2-7; tentatively, D is TRBD2 (5 bases). The CDR3 is 14 residues long. Trimming cost V 3 bases and J 0 bases, with 10 bases left between them. Germline CDR1 SGHNT, CDR2 YYREEE (reference sequence).

V and J are TRBV6-1 and TRBJ2-7; 9 bases are shared with TRBD1. Germline lookup yields CDR1 MNHNS and CDR2 SASEGT. The CDR3 is made up of 15 amino acids. V was pared by 1 base and J by 2 bases, with 3 bases of the junction left unmatched. The CDR3 DNA follows: TGTGCCAGCAGTGAAGACCGGGACAGGGCCTACGAGCAGTACTTC. Translating gives CASSEDRDRAYEQYF.

This clone was counted only a few times. This chain connects TRBV19 to TRBJ1-6, with D possibly TRBD1 on 6 matching bases. V shed 3 bases and J shed 9 bases, with 15 bases lying between them. CDR1 is LNHDA, CDR2 SQIVND, per germline (reference sequence). The length of the CDR3 is 15 residues. CDR3 loop: CASSMPTGPGSPLHF. In nucleotides, the CDR3 is TGTGCCAGTAGTATGCCGACAGGACCTGGTTCACCCCTCCACTTT.

This clone was detected a few times. The chain couples TRBV28 to TRBJ2-3; 9 bases are a match to TRBD2. The CDR3 runs 16 residues. In germline, CDR1 is MDHEN, CDR2 SYDVKM. The junction had 21 bases not matched to a gene; V was cut back by 5 bases and J by 15 bases. This CDR3 reads CASSPLPDGSGSTEYF. CDR3 sequence (DNA): TGTGCCAGCAGTCCCCTTCCCGATGGTAGCGGGAGCACCGAATATTTT.

The chain combines TRBV27 with TRBJ2-2; D not certain. The V gene's germline CDR1 is MNHEY and CDR2 SMNVEV (reference sequence). Trimming pared 3 bases from V and 5 bases from J, leaving 7 bases between. This CDR3 comprises 13 residues. DNA for the CDR3: TGTGCCAGCAGTTTTTCGGAGACCGGGGAGCTGTTTTTT. Translation: CASSFSETGELFF.